This is a list of T cell receptor beta chains from one sample in a study of OX40 agonist ivuxolimab in advanced cancers. Generated by immunoSEQ multiplex PCR, the TCRdb table keeps only in-frame clones and is missing some. The sample records about 35,000 clones, 65% to 80% being singletons. Sequencing was performed on CD4+ or CD8+ T cells sorted from blood, taken in a trial of the OX40 agonist ivuxolimab. The receptors shown here come from an adult with an advanced solid tumor such as melanoma, head and neck, liver or kidney cancer. The CDR3 runs from the conserved cysteine through the conserved F or W. D genes are given only for firm matches. Clone size is shown for a subset of rows, as once, few, many or a class of expanded clone.

TRBV7-9	few	.	17	TRBJ2-1	TGTGCCAGCAGCCCGTCAGCCGAATTACTTAAACCCAATGAGCAGTTCTTC	CASSPSAELLKPNEQFF
TRBV11-2	.	TRBD2	15	TRBJ2-1	TGTGCCAGCAGCTTAGCACTAGCGGGGGGCAATGAGCAGTTCTTC	CASSLALAGGNEQFF
TRBV2	few	.	13	TRBJ2-1	TGTGCCAGCAGTGTCGGACAGACTAATGAGCAGTTCTTC	CASSVGQTNEQFF
TRBV7-8	medium-sized	.	14	TRBJ1-1	TGTGCCAGCAGCCCTCCTGGGTATTTGACTGAAGCTTTCTTT	CASSPPGYLTEAFF
TRBV19	.	.	16	TRBJ1-1	TGTGCCAGACCTTATCCGGGGGCGCGTAGGAACACTGAAGCTTTCTTT	CARPYPGARRNTEAFF
TRBV13	.	TRBD1	14	TRBJ1-2	TGTGCCAGCAGCGAAGGGGACAGATCCTATGGCTACACCTTC	CASSEGDRSYGYTF
TRBV6-6	.	.	14	TRBJ1-6	TGTGCCAGCGGGGGGGACACTTATAATTCACCCCTCCACTTT	CASGGDTYNSPLHF
TRBV29-1	.	TRBD1	14	TRBJ1-2	TGCAGCGCCGCCGGGACAGGGGTTAACTATGGCTACACCTTC	CSAAGTGVNYGYTF
TRBV30	.	.	15	TRBJ2-3	TGTGCCTGGCAAGGGCCGGGCCCTAGGGCAGATACGCAGTATTTT	CAWQGPGPRADTQYF
TRBV11-2	many	TRBD1	13	TRBJ2-7	TGTGCCAGCAGCTTAGGGACAGGGTACGAGCAGTACTTC	CASSLGTGYEQYF